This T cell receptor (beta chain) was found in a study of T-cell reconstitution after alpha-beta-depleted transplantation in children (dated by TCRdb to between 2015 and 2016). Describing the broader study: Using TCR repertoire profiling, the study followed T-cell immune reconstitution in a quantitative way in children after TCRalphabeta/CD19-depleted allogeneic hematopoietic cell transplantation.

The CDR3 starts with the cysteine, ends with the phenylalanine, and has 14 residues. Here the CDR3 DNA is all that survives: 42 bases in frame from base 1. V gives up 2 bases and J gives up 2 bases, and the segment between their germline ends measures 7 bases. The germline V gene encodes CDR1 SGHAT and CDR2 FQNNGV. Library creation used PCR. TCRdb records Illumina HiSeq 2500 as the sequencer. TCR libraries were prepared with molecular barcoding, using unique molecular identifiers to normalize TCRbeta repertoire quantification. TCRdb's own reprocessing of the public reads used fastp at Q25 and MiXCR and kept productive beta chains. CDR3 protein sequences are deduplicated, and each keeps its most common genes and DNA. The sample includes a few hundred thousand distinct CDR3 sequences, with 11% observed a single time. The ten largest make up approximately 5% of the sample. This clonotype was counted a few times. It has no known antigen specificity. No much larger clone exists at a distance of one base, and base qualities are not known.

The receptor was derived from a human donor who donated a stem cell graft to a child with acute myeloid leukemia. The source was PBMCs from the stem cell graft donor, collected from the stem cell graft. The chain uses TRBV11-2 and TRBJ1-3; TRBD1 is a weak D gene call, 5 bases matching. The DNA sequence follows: TGTGCCAGCAGCTTACAGGGTCCTGGAAACACCATATATTTT. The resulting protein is CASSLQGPGNTIYF.